The next 30 T cell receptor beta chains were all read from a single sample in a study of T cell responses to AZD1222 COVID-19 vaccine. Sequencing was performed with immunoSEQ multiplex PCR; in TCRdb, only in-frame clones are kept and a portion is missing. This sample has roughly 70,000 clones, with approximately 85% found just once. Sample: peripheral blood, taken on day 0 of AZD1222 vaccination. These receptors were collected from an adult in good health.

The chain joins TRBV5-4 to TRBJ2-7; maybe TRBD1 (6 bases). The V and J ends lost 2 bases and 9 bases respectively, with 18 bases between them. Per germline, CDR1 SGHNT and CDR2 YYREEE (reference sequence). The CDR3 totals 14 residues. CDR3 nucleotides: TGTGCCAGCAGCTTTGGGGGCGGAGATATTCGGCAGTACTTC. It is translated as CASSFGGGDIRQYF.

V usage is TRBV11-1 and J usage is TRBJ1-1; possible D gene TRBD1, 5 bases. Trimming cost V 6 bases and J 4 bases, with 12 bases left between them. The length of the CDR3 is 13 residues. CDR1 SGHAT and CDR2 FQDESV come from the germline V gene (reference sequence). CDR3 sequence reads: CASRLSGGTEAFF. The CDR3 DNA sequence: TGTGCCAGCAGGCTGTCGGGGGGCACTGAAGCTTTCTTT.

A single count supports this clone. The rearrangement links TRBV7-9 to TRBJ2-7; a possible D gene is TRBD2 (5 bases). The CDR3 runs 14 residues. The V gene lost 2 bases and the J gene lost 5 bases, with 13 bases spanning the gap. Per the germline V gene, CDR1 is SEHNR and CDR2 is FQNEAQ (reference sequence). The CDR3 DNA follows: TGTGCCAGCAGCTTACACGGGATGAAGGACGAGCAGTACTTC. Translation gives CASSLHGMKDEQYF.

The V gene is TRBV7-2, the J gene TRBJ2-7, with D unclear. Germline CDR1 SGHTA, CDR2 FQGNSA. V gave up 2 bases and J gave up 0 bases, with 11 bases separating them. The CDR3 runs 15 residues. The CDR3 region is CASSLTDSSSYEQYF. The CDR3 coding sequence is TGTGCCAGCAGCTTAACCGACTCCAGCTCCTACGAGCAGTACTTC.

V gene TRBV13 combines with J gene TRBJ2-5; 8 bases agree with TRBD2. Trimming at V came to 1 base and at J to 5 bases, leaving 12 bases not matched to a gene. CDR1 PRHDT and CDR2 FYEKMQ come from the germline V gene (reference sequence). The CDR3 loop spans 17 amino acids. The CDR3 region is CASSLEGTSRRGETQYF. The CDR3 DNA sequence: TGTGCCAGCAGCTTAGAGGGGACTAGTAGACGCGGGGAGACCCAGTACTTC.

The chain recombines TRBV19 with TRBJ2-3, with 7 bases matching TRBD2. The J segment lost 2 bases and the V segment lost 6 bases, leaving 8 bases of the junction unmatched. Germline CDR1 and CDR2: LNHDA and SQIVND (reference sequence). CDR3 length: 15 residues. The CDR3 region is CASSPREGPTDTQYF. The CDR3 DNA is TGTGCCAGTAGCCCCAGGGAGGGCCCCACAGATACGCAGTATTTT.

The chain is built from TRBV5-1 and TRBJ2-5, with 10 bases that match TRBD2. This CDR3 has 16 residues. The junction had 6 bases not matched to a gene; V was cut back by 0 bases and J by 4 bases. CDR1 SGHRS and CDR2 YFSETQ come from the germline V gene. The CDR3: CASSLVPAGGRETQYF. Here the CDR3 DNA reads TGCGCCAGCAGCTTGGTTCCAGCGGGGGGGCGAGAGACCCAGTACTTC.

The chain carries TRBV27 and TRBJ1-5; D perhaps matches TRBD1 (6 bases). The CDR3 runs 14 residues. Trimming pared 0 bases from V and 9 bases from J, leaving 12 bases between. The germline CDR1 and CDR2 sequences are MNHEY and SMNVEV (reference sequence). The CDR3 is CASSLSSGAWPQHF. The CDR3 coding sequence is TGTGCCAGCAGTTTATCTTCAGGGGCATGGCCCCAGCATTTT.

V gene TRBV7-2 combines with J gene TRBJ1-6; the match to TRBD1 covers 9 bases. Germline CDR1 SGHTA, CDR2 FQGNSA. CDR3 length equals 16 residues. After removal of 2 bases from V and 9 bases from J, the junction contained 8 bases not matched to a gene. DNA for the CDR3: TGTGCCAGCAGCTTATTTCCGGGACAGGGAAGTTCACCCCTCCACTTT. The encoded protein is CASSLFPGQGSSPLHF.

On this clone: Other DNA sequences in this sample translate to the same CDR3. The chain joins TRBV18 to TRBJ1-4; tentative D call: TRBD1 (5 bases). The V end lost 1 base, the J end lost 2 bases, and 8 bases lay between the germline ends. The V gene's germline CDR1 is KGHSH and CDR2 LQKENI. This CDR3 comprises 15 residues. Here the CDR3 reads CASSPRQGTNEKLFF. The CDR3 coding sequence is TGTGCCAGCTCACCACGGCAGGGCACTAATGAAAAACTGTTTTTT. Looking up the rest from reference TRBV18 and TRBJ1-4 gives the full variable domain: NAGVMQNPRHLVRRRGQEARLRCSPMKGHSHVYWYRQLPEEGLKFMVYLQKENIIDESGMPKERFSAEFPKEGPSILRIQQVVRGDSAAYFCASSPRQGTNEKLFFGSGTQLSVL.

The chain is built from TRBV10-3 and TRBJ1-5; 11 positions agree with TRBD1. V lost 4 bases, J lost 6 bases, and 2 bases stayed unmatched. This CDR3 spans 14 amino acids. Germline CDR1 is ENHRY and CDR2 is SYGVKD. The CDR3 region has the DNA TGTGCCATCAGTGGGGACAGGGGGACTCAGCCCCAGCATTTT. Residues: CAISGDRGTQPQHF.

The chain uses TRBV7-2 and TRBJ2-3; tentatively, D is TRBD1 (6 bases). CDR3 length equals 13 residues. Germline CDR1 SGHTA, CDR2 FQGNSA. V was clipped by 3 bases and J by 6 bases, with 10 bases between them. This chain's CDR3 is CASSFARGDTQYF. DNA for the CDR3: TGTGCCAGCAGCTTCGCTAGGGGGGATACGCAGTATTTT.

The chain joins TRBV5-1 to TRBJ2-3; maybe TRBD2 (6 bases). V was pared by 2 bases and J by 3 bases, with 10 bases between. Germline V CDR1 and CDR2: SGHRS, YFSETQ. CDR3 length equals 14 residues. CDR3 amino acids: CASSFGGRTDTQYF. For the CDR3, the DNA is TGCGCCAGCAGCTTTGGGGGGAGGACAGATACGCAGTATTTT.

The chain joins TRBV9 to TRBJ2-2, with D perhaps TRBD1 (6 bases). V gave up 4 bases and J gave up 2 bases, with 12 bases separating them. Germline-derived CDR1 and CDR2 are SGDLS and YYNGEE. The CDR3 loop spans 15 amino acids. Here the CDR3 reads CASSFSGHNTGELFF. CDR3 sequence (DNA): TGTGCCAGCAGCTTCTCGGGACACAACACCGGGGAGCTGTTTTTT.

The CDR3 protein is CASSSGSSYNSPLHF. The CDR3 DNA follows: TGTGCCAGCAGCTCAGGGAGCTCCTATAATTCACCCCTCCACTTT. The chain employs TRBV28 and TRBJ1-6; D perhaps matches TRBD1 (5 bases). The CDR3 length is 15 residues. CDR1 is MDHEN, CDR2 SYDVKM, per germline. The germline V and J ends were trimmed by 6 bases and 0 bases, with 9 bases remaining between them.

The V call is TRBV6-6, the J call TRBJ2-1; TRBD2 aligns across 9 bases. From germline, CDR1 is MNHNY and CDR2 SVGAGI (reference sequence). The CDR3 covers 15 residues. The V and J ends lost 2 bases and 8 bases, in that order; junction bases with no gene match: 7. CDR3 DNA: TGTGCCAGCAGTTACGGGCGGGGGGGCCACGATGAGCAGTTCTTC. Protein product: CASSYGRGGHDEQFF.

The table lists this clone with a few counts. The chain is built from TRBV11-3 and TRBJ1-3, with unresolved D. Germline lookup yields CDR1 SGHNT and CDR2 YENEEA. Trimming took off 2 bases at V and 4 bases at J, with 9 bases between the two ends. The CDR3 contains 14 residues. The CDR3 loop reads CASSLRQKGNTIYF. Here the CDR3 DNA reads TGTGCCAGCAGCTTAAGGCAGAAGGGAAACACCATATATTTT.

This clone appeared a single time. The sample has other DNA sequences that encode this CDR3 too. The CDR3 coding sequence is TGTGCCAGCAGCGAGGGAGGTAACTATGGCTACACCTTC. Residues: CASSEGGNYGYTF. The rearrangement joins TRBV25-1 to TRBJ1-2; D gene unclear. Germline loops: CDR1 MGHDK, CDR2 SYGVNS. V lost 6 bases and J lost 1, with 9 bases in between. This CDR3 has 13 amino acids.

The chain is built from TRBV19 and TRBJ2-7; TRBD1 agrees at 7 bases. This CDR3 region has 13 residues. Germline CDR1 is LNHDA and CDR2 is SQIVND (reference sequence). Trimming cost V 7 bases and J 3 bases; bases outside gene matches: 6. The CDR3 DNA reads TGTGCCAGTAAATCGGGACAGAGCTACGAGCAGTACTTC. It is translated as CASKSGQSYEQYF.

V and J are TRBV10-3 and TRBJ2-3; TRBD1 might be the D (6 bases). Trimming cost V 10 bases and J 4 bases, with 24 bases left between them. The CDR3 runs 16 residues. Germline loops: CDR1 ENHRY, CDR2 SYGVKD. The CDR3 DNA is TGTGCCACCGGCGCAAGTCCCTCAGGGGACCCAGATACGCAGTATTTT. The encoded protein is CATGASPSGDPDTQYF.

The rearrangement joins TRBV7-9 to TRBJ2-1; 9 bases are shared with TRBD1. The CDR3 extends over 14 amino acids. The V gene's germline CDR1 is SEHNR and CDR2 FQNEAQ (reference sequence). The V gene end was trimmed by 4 bases and the J gene end by 6 bases; junction bases not matched to a gene: 4. CDR3 in DNA: TGTGCCAGCAGCTCCGTGACAGGGGGCAATGAGCAGTTCTTC. Amino acids: CASSSVTGGNEQFF.

The chain joins TRBV5-6 to TRBJ2-7; D uncertain. The CDR3 spans 13 residues. CDR1 SGHDT and CDR2 YYEEEE come from the germline V gene. Between the trimmed V and J ends, which lost 0 bases and 2 bases, there was a span of 6 bases. The CDR3 DNA is TGTGCCAGCAGCTTGGAACAAGCCTACGAGCAGTACTTC. This encodes CASSLEQAYEQYF.

The V call is TRBV2, the J call TRBJ2-1, with TRBD1 as a possible D gene (5 bases). Per the germline V gene, CDR1 is SNHLY and CDR2 is FYNNEI. This CDR3 spans 13 amino acids. In nucleotides, the CDR3 is TGTGCTACCCGACAGAGCTCCTACAATGAGCAGTTCTTC. Amino acid sequence: CATRQSSYNEQFF.

This clone came up once. The chain carries TRBV6-1 and TRBJ2-7; D might be TRBD2 (5 bases). The V gene lost 0 bases and the J gene lost 0 bases, with 9 bases spanning the gap. This CDR3 is built from 15 residues. Germline V gene data show CDR1 as MNHNS and CDR2 as SASEGT. In nucleotides, the CDR3 is TGTGCCAGCAGTGAAGCGAGAGGGAGCTCCTACGAGCAGTACTTC. Its translation: CASSEARGSSYEQYF.

The table lists this clone with a count of one. The chain employs TRBV7-3 and TRBJ2-7; D is unclear. The CDR3 consists of 13 residues. Per the germline V gene, CDR1 is SGHTA and CDR2 is FQGTGA. V was pared by 1 base and J by 8 bases, with 12 bases between. The CDR3 DNA sequence: TGTGCCAGCAGCTTAAAAACTCGTGCGAAGCAGTACTTC. Its translation is CASSLKTRAKQYF.

This clone was observed once. The chain links TRBV14 to TRBJ2-2; D uncertain. V was cut by 4 bases and J by 4 bases, with 13 bases left in between. This CDR3 has 15 residues. CDR1 is SGHDN, CDR2 FVKESK, per germline. In DNA form, the CDR3 reads TGTGCCAGCAGCCCCGGGTCAACCCTCACCGGGGAGCTGTTTTTT. This encodes CASSPGSTLTGELFF.

This clone occurred a few times. The gene calls are TRBV19 and TRBJ2-7, with 12 bases lining up with TRBD1. The germline V gene has CDR1 LNHDA and CDR2 SQIVND (reference sequence). The junction had 2 bases not matched to a gene; V was cut back by 4 bases and J by 1 base. The CDR3 loop spans 15 amino acids. This CDR3 is CASSTGQGASYEQYF. CDR3 nucleotide sequence: TGTGCCAGTAGTACGGGACAGGGGGCGTCCTACGAGCAGTACTTC.

This rearrangement joins TRBV14 to TRBJ1-2; D perhaps matches TRBD1 (6 bases). Germline V lookup: CDR1 SGHDN, CDR2 FVKESK. The CDR3 runs to 17 residues. V was clipped by 4 bases and J by 2 bases, with 20 bases between them. This CDR3 is CASSPDTGSSANYGYTF. The CDR3 DNA sequence: TGTGCCAGCAGCCCAGATACAGGGTCCAGCGCCAACTATGGCTACACCTTC.

This clone was found a few times. The chain uses TRBV27 and TRBJ1-1, with 7 bases fitting TRBD1. CDR1 and CDR2 from the germline V gene are MNHEY and SMNVEV (reference sequence). V trimming: 8 bases; J trimming: 0 bases; junction bases outside the gene matches: 3. CDR3 length equals 13 residues. CDR3 nucleotides: TGTGCCAGCTCCACAGGGGTGAACACTGAAGCTTTCTTT. Translating it yields CASSTGVNTEAFF.

The chain employs TRBV19 and TRBJ2-7, with D possibly TRBD1 on 5 matching bases. The germline V gene has CDR1 LNHDA and CDR2 SQIVND (reference sequence). V lost 6 bases, J lost 2 bases, and 14 bases lay in between. The CDR3 has 14 amino acids. The CDR3 region is CASRVSQQAYEQYF. In DNA, the CDR3 is TGTGCCAGTAGGGTATCCCAACAGGCCTACGAGCAGTACTTC.